This TCR beta chain was retrieved from a study of read filtering for tumor transcriptome and immune sequencing. Sampling of bone marrow took place during active disease in every patient. In regard to this clonotype: Its antigen is currently unknown.

Whole-study results and caveats: Even smaller IR-seq throughput identified most shared clonotypes.

This CDR3 spans 13 amino acids. J gave up 4 bases and V 4 bases, and 4 bases lay outside the gene matches. In germline, CDR1 is SGHTA, CDR2 FQGNSA. Molecular barcoded adaptors covering alpha/delta and beta/gamma chains were used on about 390 ng RNA. One entry per CDR3 protein results from TCRdb running MiXCR on the reads. The data hold 5,500 to 6,000 distinct CDR3 sequences, with approximately 21% observed a single time. The rearrangement links TRBV7-2 to TRBJ2-7; 7 bases map to TRBD1. Sequenced input: a population of CD138-negative cells sorted from bone marrow. This receptor was taken from a donor aged 40 or older with multiple myeloma. The CDR3 reads CASSSVTGYEQYF. The CDR3, as DNA: TGTGCCAGCAGCTCCGTGACAGGGTACGAGCAGTACTTC. The full variable domain, in which reference TRBV7-2 and TRBJ2-7 provide the parts outside the CDR3, is GAGVSQSPSNKVTEKGKDVELRCDPISGHTALYWYRQSLGQGLEFLIYFQGNSAPDKSGLPSDRFSAERTGGSVSTLTIQRTQQEDSAVYLCASSSVTGYEQYFGPGTRLTVT.